These 18 T cell receptor beta chains came from one sample sequenced in a study of CD8+CD57+ T cells in acquired aplastic anemia. Investigators profiled TCR beta VDJ and CDR3 from genomic DNA template. TCRdb recomputed calls from the reads with MiXCR, one row per CDR3 protein. The sample has fewer than 200,000 distinct CDR3 sequences; about half are singletons. In patients chosen for sequencing, flow cytometry had shown CD8+CD57+ cell expansion. Material for sequencing was sorted CD4+, CD8+, or CD8+CD57+ T cells (not recorded which) from PBMCs. These receptors all stem from a human donor with aplastic anemia.

This clonotype was recorded at least ten times. This chain uses TRBV10-3 with TRBJ2-3, with TRBD2 matching over 14 bases. Germline-derived CDR1 and CDR2 are ENHRY and SYGVKD. The CDR3 spans 18 residues. Trimming removed 5 bases from V and 1 base from J; junction bases left unmatched: 8. The CDR3 region has the DNA TGTGCCATCAGTCGCCTCGGGACTAGCGGGGGCCGCACAGATACGCAGTATTTT. It is translated as CAISRLGTSGGRTDTQYF.

This clonotype occurred many times. The chain employs TRBV10-3 and TRBJ1-1, with no clear D. The V and J ends lost 4 bases and 5 bases respectively, with 5 bases between them. Germline V lookup: CDR1 ENHRY, CDR2 SYGVKD. The length of the CDR3 is 11 residues. The chain's CDR3 is CAISAQTEAFF. For the CDR3, the DNA is TGTGCCATCAGTGCACAGACTGAAGCTTTCTTT.

This clonotype was detected only a few times. The rearrangement joins TRBV7-3 to TRBJ2-5; TRBD1 matches 7 bases. CDR1 is SGHTA, CDR2 FQGTGA, per germline. With V trimmed by 5 bases and J by 4 bases, 1 base remained unmatched. The CDR3 consists of 12 residues. The CDR3 is CASSRQGETQYF. Here the CDR3 DNA reads TGTGCCAGCAGCCGACAGGGAGAGACCCAGTACTTC.

This clonotype was seen repeatedly, ten times or more. This chain uses TRBV7-9 with TRBJ2-7; 7 bases align to TRBD1. V trimming: 1 base; J trimming: 4 bases; junction bases outside the gene matches: 13. CDR3 length: 17 residues. Germline CDR1 SEHNR, CDR2 FQNEAQ (reference sequence). CDR3 protein: CASSLEIRQGKGYEQYF. The CDR3 nucleotides are TGTGCCAGCAGCTTAGAGATTCGACAGGGAAAAGGGTACGAGCAGTACTTC. Drawing the rest from reference TRBV7-9 and TRBJ2-7, the complete variable domain is DTGVSQNPRHKITKRGQNVTFRCDPISEHNRLYWYRQTLGQGPEFLTYFQNEAQLEKSRLLSDRFSAERPKGSFSTLEIQRTEQGDSAMYLCASSLEIRQGKGYEQYFGPGTRLTVT.

This clonotype was seen repeatedly, ten times or more. This chain joins TRBV5-1 and TRBJ2-3; maybe TRBD2 (5 bases). Trimming shortened V by 0 bases and J by 6 bases, and 14 bases separated the two germline ends. Germline loops: CDR1 SGHRS, CDR2 YFSETQ. The CDR3 totals 15 residues. As DNA, the CDR3 is TGCGCCAGCAGCTTGGGGCCCGGGGTGCAGGATACGCAGTATTTT. As protein: CASSLGPGVQDTQYF.

A word on this clonotype: A much larger clone sits a single nucleotide away, making a read error possible. V gene TRBV28 combines with J gene TRBJ2-7; 9 bases align to TRBD1. CDR1 and CDR2 (germline): MDHEN, SYDVKM. V shed 7 bases, J shed 5 bases, and the junction held 3 bases outside the gene matches. This CDR3 spans 12 amino acids. In DNA form, the CDR3 reads TGTGCCAGCAACAGGGGGCGGAACGAGCAGTACTTC. Translated: CASNRGRNEQYF.

The sample holds many counts of this clonotype. The rearrangement uses TRBV11-3 and TRBJ1-1; 7 bases line up with TRBD1. With 5 bases clipped from V and 1 base from J, the junction kept 7 bases outside the gene matches. The CDR3 is 15 amino acids. Germline V lookup: CDR1 SGHNT, CDR2 YENEEA. CDR3 DNA sequence: TGTGCCAGCAGCCCATCTGGACAGGCGAACACTGAAGCTTTCTTT. Translating gives CASSPSGQANTEAFF.

The rearrangement joins TRBV2 to TRBJ1-5; D not certain. Germline lookup yields CDR1 SNHLY and CDR2 FYNNEI. V shed 4 bases and J shed 2 bases, with 6 bases lying between them. The CDR3 is made up of 13 amino acids. This chain's CDR3 is CASSAAGNQPQHF. As DNA, the CDR3 is TGTGCCAGCAGTGCTGCGGGCAATCAGCCCCAGCATTTT.

The V gene is TRBV28, the J gene TRBJ2-7; no firm D call. Deletions cut 5 bases from V and 4 bases from J, with 9 bases between. Looked up from germline, CDR1 is MDHEN and CDR2 is SYDVKM. The CDR3 has 12 residues. CDR3 DNA sequence: TGTGCCAGCAGTCCCAGATTATACGAGCAGTACTTC. Protein product: CASSPRLYEQYF.

Regarding this clonotype: A junction end diverges from the germline sequence, so it may reflect a read error. V and J are TRBV20-1 and TRBJ1-5; a weak D match, TRBD1 (5 bases). The CDR3 contains 13 residues. Germline V gene data show CDR1 as DFQATT and CDR2 as SNEGSKA (reference sequence). The CDR3 is CSARGDSNQPQNF. DNA of the CDR3: TGCAGTGCACGGGGGGATAGCAATCAGCCCCAGAATTTC.

The table lists this clonotype with many counts. The V call is TRBV4-1, the J call TRBJ1-3; 9 bases are shared with TRBD1. Germline values: CDR1 MGHRA, CDR2 YSYEKL. With V trimmed by 3 bases and J by 4 bases, 7 bases remained unmatched. The CDR3 has 16 residues. The CDR3 DNA reads as TGCGCCAGCAGCCACCCCGGGACAGGGACGGGAAACACCATATATTTT. Residues: CASSHPGTGTGNTIYF.

The CDR3 DNA sequence: TGTGCCAGCAGTGAAGAGGCAGGGGGGAATTCACCCCTCCACTTT. The encoded protein is CASSEEAGGNSPLHF. The chain joins TRBV2 to TRBJ1-6; TRBD1 matches 7 bases. The CDR3 runs 15 residues. The trim removed 1 base at V and 7 bases at J, leaving 4 bases unmatched. The V gene's germline CDR1 is SNHLY and CDR2 FYNNEI.

A remark on this clonotype: A read error may produce the germline difference seen at one junction end. This CDR3 is CVSSPYGGSYIEQFF. The CDR3 DNA follows: TGTGTTAGCAGCCCCTACGGGGGGTCCTACATTGAGCAGTTCTTC. J is TRBJ2-1 and V is TRBV11-2, with 7 bases identical to TRBD2. The germline gives CDR1 SGHAT, CDR2 FQNNGV. CDR3 size: 15 residues.

This chain joins TRBV29-1 and TRBJ2-7; no clear D. The CDR3 is 13 residues long. Germline CDR1 reads SQVTM; CDR2 reads ANQGSEA. The V end lost 4 bases, the J end lost 3 bases, and 13 bases lay between the germline ends. The CDR3 sequence is CSVAPASRYEQYF. For the CDR3, the DNA is TGCAGCGTTGCTCCGGCGTCTCGCTACGAGCAGTACTTC.

As regards this clonotype: The junction departs from germline at one end; a sequencing error may be responsible. This sequence joins TRBV10-3 and TRBJ1-2; 7 bases are a match to TRBD1. CDR1 is ENHRY, CDR2 SYGVKD, per germline. This CDR3 has 14 residues. In nucleotides, the CDR3 is TGTGCCAGCAGTCCAGGGGGGCGGGACGGAGAGCAGCACTTC. Residues: CASSPGGRDGEQHF.

This clonotype was observed a single time. The chain carries TRBV2 and TRBJ2-7, with no clear D. The CDR3 contains 10 residues. Trimming removed 6 bases at V and 5 bases at J, with 5 bases between. Per germline, CDR1 SNHLY and CDR2 FYNNEI. CDR3 nucleotides: TGTGCCAGCAGGCTAGACGAGCAGTACTTC. As protein: CASRLDEQYF.

In its sample, this clonotype was seen many times. A junction boundary mismatches the germline segment, possibly from a read error. The rearrangement links TRBV2 to TRBJ2-7, with 9 nucleotides matching TRBD1. Germline CDR1 and CDR2: SNHLY and FYNNEI. The CDR3 contains 12 residues. The CDR3 DNA sequence: TGTGCCAGCAGTGTATATTCCGGGACAGGGAACTTC. Amino acid sequence: CASSVYSGTGNF. The variable domain in full, with the rest retrieved from reference TRBV2 and TRBJ2-7, is EPEVTQTPSHQVTQMGQEVILRCVPISNHLYFYWYRQILGQKVEFLVSFYNNEISEKSEIFDDQFSVERPDGSNFTLKIRSTKLEDSAMYFCASSVYSGTGNFGPGTRLTVT.

This clonotype has at least ten counts. The chain is built from TRBV6-1 and TRBJ2-7; the D is unclear. The CDR3 runs 11 residues. Between the trimmed V and J ends, which lost 5 bases and 6 bases, there was a span of 8 bases. Germline CDR1 reads MNHNS; CDR2 reads SASEGT. CDR3 DNA sequence: TGTGCCAGCAGTACCCCTGGCGAGCAGTACTTC. Translating gives CASSTPGEQYF.